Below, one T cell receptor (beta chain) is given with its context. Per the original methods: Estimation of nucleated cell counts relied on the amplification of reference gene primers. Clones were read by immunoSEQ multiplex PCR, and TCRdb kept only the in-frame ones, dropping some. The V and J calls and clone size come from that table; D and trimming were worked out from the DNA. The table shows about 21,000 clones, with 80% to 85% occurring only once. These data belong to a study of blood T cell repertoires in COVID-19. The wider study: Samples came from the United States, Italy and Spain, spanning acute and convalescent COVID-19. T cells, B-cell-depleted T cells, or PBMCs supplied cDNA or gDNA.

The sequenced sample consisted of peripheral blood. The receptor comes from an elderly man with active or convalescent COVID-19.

This chain's CDR3 is CASSPYLDSGNTIYF. In nucleotides, the CDR3 is TGTGCCAGCAGCCCGTATTTGGACAGCGGAAACACCATATATTTT. This chain links TRBV7-8 with TRBJ1-3, with D possibly matching TRBD1 (6 bases). Germline CDR1 SGHVS, CDR2 FQNEAQ. The V gene lost 5 bases and the J gene lost 4 bases, with 15 bases spanning the gap. CDR3 length equals 15 residues.